Below are 13 T cell receptor beta chains sequenced from a single sample in a study of blood T cells in healthy people across ages. The second PCR ran about 6 to 12 cycles with a sample-barcoded 5' primer and J-beta primers. TCRdb re-called the 5' RACE reads with MiXCR, one entry per CDR3 protein. The table has about 1.7 million distinct CDR3 sequences, roughly 27% seen once. The sample was blood. These receptors came from a woman aged 25-40 years in good health.

This clonotype was recorded many times. The CDR3 DNA reads TGTGCCATCACTGGGTCGAGCGGGACCAACAATGAGCAGTTCTTC. It translates to CAITGSSGTNNEQFF. J is TRBJ2-1 and V is TRBV10-3, with 7 positions matching TRBD2. V lost 7 bases, J lost 5 bases, and 11 bases stayed unmatched. This CDR3 has 15 amino acids. Germline V gene sequence: CDR1 ENHRY, CDR2 SYGVKD.

This clonotype was seen a few times. The chain links TRBV5-1 to TRBJ2-1; 7 bases align to TRBD2. Per the germline V gene, CDR1 is SGHRS and CDR2 is YFSETQ. This CDR3 is built from 14 residues. The ends lost 10 bases at V and 4 bases at J; junction bases unmatched: 11. For the CDR3, the DNA is TGCGCCTCTTTGTCTAGCGGTGCTTACAATGAGCAGTTCTTC. Translated: CASLSSGAYNEQFF.

The genes are TRBV12-3 or TRBV12-4 and TRBJ1-1; D perhaps matches TRBD1 (6 bases). Trimming stripped 0 bases from V and 8 bases from J, with 13 bases between. This CDR3 has 14 amino acids. In DNA form, the CDR3 reads TGTGCCAGCAGTTTAGCGCACGAACAGGGAGAAGCTTTCTTT. Protein: CASSLAHEQGEAFF.

The genes are TRBV12-3 or TRBV12-4 and TRBJ2-1, with TRBD2 matching 8 bases. Germline trimming cut 4 bases from V and 4 bases from J; bases unmatched to any gene: 9. This CDR3 is 16 amino acids long. CDR3 DNA: TGTGCCAGCAGTTCGGCGGGGGGAGGAGCATACAATGAGCAGTTCTTC. It is translated as CASSSAGGGAYNEQFF.

For this clonotype: This may come from a read error, since a much larger clone is one base off. The chain combines TRBV29-1 with TRBJ2-5; D call uncertain. V lost 7 bases to trimming and J lost 11 bases, with 17 bases between them. Looked up from germline, CDR1 is SQVTM and CDR2 is ANQGSEA. This CDR3 is built from 11 residues. The CDR3 region is CSADIYNEQYF. For the CDR3, the DNA is TGCAGCGCTGACATTTACAATGAGCAGTACTTC.

The chain couples TRBV20-1 to TRBJ2-5; TRBD2 agrees at 13 bases. The CDR3 has 14 residues. The V gene's germline CDR1 is DFQATT and CDR2 SNEGSKA (reference sequence). Trimming at V came to 6 bases and at J to 5 bases, leaving 6 bases not matched to a gene. Here the CDR3 reads CSASGLAGDETQYF. The CDR3 nucleotides are TGCAGTGCCTCCGGACTAGCGGGAGATGAGACCCAGTACTTC.

This rearrangement joins TRBV14 to TRBJ1-1, with a tentative D call TRBD1 (5 bases). The CDR3 length is 16 residues. V was trimmed by 1 base and J by 7 bases, leaving 19 bases between them. The germline V gene has CDR1 SGHDN and CDR2 FVKESK. The CDR3 reads CASSQGGKGYPVEAFF. In DNA form, the CDR3 reads TGTGCCAGCAGCCAAGGGGGAAAGGGGTATCCCGTTGAAGCTTTCTTT.

In this sample, this clonotype turned up many times. The CDR3: CAISGWGLAGEGNYEQYF. CDR3 in DNA: TGTGCCATCAGTGGCTGGGGACTAGCGGGAGAAGGGAATTACGAGCAGTACTTC. This sequence joins TRBV10-3 and TRBJ2-7; the match to TRBD2 covers 14 bases. J gave up 4 bases and V 4 bases, and 12 bases lay outside the gene matches. The germline V gene has CDR1 ENHRY and CDR2 SYGVKD. There are 18 residues in the CDR3.

The rearrangement joins TRBV12-3 or TRBV12-4 to TRBJ1-1, with D perhaps TRBD1 (6 bases). This CDR3 spans 17 amino acids. Trimming stripped 5 bases from V and 1 base from J, with 20 bases between. The CDR3 reads CASSTFGGAGPNTEAFF. CDR3 bases: TGTGCCAGCAGTACCTTTGGGGGCGCGGGTCCGAACACTGAAGCTTTCTTT.

This chain links TRBV9 with TRBJ2-5; 12 bases align to TRBD2. The CDR3 is made up of 17 amino acids. V lost 0 bases to trimming and J lost 2 bases; unmatched junction nucleotides: 5. Germline V lookup: CDR1 SGDLS, CDR2 YYNGEE. This chain's CDR3 is CASSVGLTSGGQETQYF. The CDR3 nucleotides read TGTGCCAGCAGCGTAGGGCTAACTAGCGGGGGGCAAGAGACCCAGTACTTC.

At least ten counts were recorded for this clonotype. The rearrangement uses TRBV5-1 and TRBJ2-5, with D perhaps matching TRBD2 (6 bases). The V gene's germline CDR1 is SGHRS and CDR2 YFSETQ. The CDR3 runs 14 residues. Trimming stripped 4 bases from V and 2 bases from J, with 12 bases between. CDR3 loop: CASSRGGRQETQYF. CDR3 nucleotides: TGCGCCAGCAGCCGGGGAGGCAGGCAAGAGACCCAGTACTTC.

In its sample, this clonotype was seen a few times. The chain has TRBV6-1 and TRBJ2-7, with D possibly matching TRBD1 (6 bases). Trimming stripped 6 bases from V and 0 bases from J, with 12 bases between. Germline assignment: CDR1 MNHNS and CDR2 SASEGT. The CDR3 consists of 14 residues. The CDR3 reads CASRTQGNSYEQYF. CDR3 bases: TGTGCCAGCAGGACACAGGGCAACTCCTACGAGCAGTACTTC.

On this clonotype: This clone may be a read error of a much larger clone one base away. The missing conserved phenylalanine or tryptophan at the end of this CDR3 makes a read error likely. The chain links TRBV4-3 to TRBJ2-7, with 9 bases lining up with TRBD1. With V trimmed by 3 bases and J by 2 bases, 5 bases remained unmatched. Germline CDR1 and CDR2: LGHNA and YSLEER. The CDR3 has 15 amino acids. As DNA, the CDR3 is TGCGCCAGCAGCCAGGCCGGGACAGGGCCCTACGAGCAGTACTCC. Its protein product is CASSQAGTGPYEQYS.